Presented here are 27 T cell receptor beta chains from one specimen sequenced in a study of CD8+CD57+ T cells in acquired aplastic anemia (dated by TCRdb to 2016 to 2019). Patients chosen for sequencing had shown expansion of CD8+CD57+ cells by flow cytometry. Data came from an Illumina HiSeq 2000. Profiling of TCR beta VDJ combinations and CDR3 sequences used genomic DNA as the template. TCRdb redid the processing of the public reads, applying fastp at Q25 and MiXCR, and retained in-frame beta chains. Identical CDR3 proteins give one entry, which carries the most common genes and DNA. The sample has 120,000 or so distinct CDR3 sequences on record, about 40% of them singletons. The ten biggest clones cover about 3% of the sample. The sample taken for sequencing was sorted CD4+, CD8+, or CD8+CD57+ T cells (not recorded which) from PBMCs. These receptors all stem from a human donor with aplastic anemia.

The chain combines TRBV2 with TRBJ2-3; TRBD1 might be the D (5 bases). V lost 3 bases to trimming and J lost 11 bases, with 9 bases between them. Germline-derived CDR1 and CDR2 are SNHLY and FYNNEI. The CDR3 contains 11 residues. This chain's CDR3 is CASSEDNEQYF. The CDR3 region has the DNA TGTGCCAGCAGTGAGGACAATGAGCAGTATTTT.

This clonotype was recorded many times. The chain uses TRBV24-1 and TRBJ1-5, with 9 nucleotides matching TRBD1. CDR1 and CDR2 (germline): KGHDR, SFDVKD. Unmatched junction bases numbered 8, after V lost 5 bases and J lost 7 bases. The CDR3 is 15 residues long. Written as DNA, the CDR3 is TGTGCCACCAGTGCCCGGGACAGGGTGTCGCAGCCCCAGCATTTT. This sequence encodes CATSARDRVSQPQHF.

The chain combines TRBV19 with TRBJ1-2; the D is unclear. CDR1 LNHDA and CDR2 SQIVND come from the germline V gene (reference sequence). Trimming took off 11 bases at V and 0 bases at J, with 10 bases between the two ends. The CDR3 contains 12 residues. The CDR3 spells CAVYSTNYGYTF. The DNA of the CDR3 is TGTGCCGTGTACAGCACTAACTATGGCTACACCTTC.

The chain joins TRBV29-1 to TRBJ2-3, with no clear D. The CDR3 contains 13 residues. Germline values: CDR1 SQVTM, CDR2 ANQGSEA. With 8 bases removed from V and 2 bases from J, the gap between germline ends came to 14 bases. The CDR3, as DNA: TGCAGCCAATCGAGAGAGATCACAGATACGCAGTATTTT. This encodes CSQSREITDTQYF.

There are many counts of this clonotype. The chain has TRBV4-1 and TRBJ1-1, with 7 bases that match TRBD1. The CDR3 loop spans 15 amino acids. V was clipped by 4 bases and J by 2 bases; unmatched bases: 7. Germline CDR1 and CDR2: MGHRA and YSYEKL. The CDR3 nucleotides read TGCGCCAGCAGCCGATTGTTAGGGGGCAACACTGAAGCTTTCTTT. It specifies CASSRLLGGNTEAFF.

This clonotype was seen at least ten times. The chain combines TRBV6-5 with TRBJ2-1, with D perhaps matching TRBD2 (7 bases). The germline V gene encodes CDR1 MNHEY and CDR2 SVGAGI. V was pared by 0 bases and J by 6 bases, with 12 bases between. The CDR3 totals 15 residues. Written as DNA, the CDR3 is TGTGCCAGCAGTTACTCGGGGGGGCGCGTCAATGAGCAGTTCTTC. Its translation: CASSYSGGRVNEQFF.

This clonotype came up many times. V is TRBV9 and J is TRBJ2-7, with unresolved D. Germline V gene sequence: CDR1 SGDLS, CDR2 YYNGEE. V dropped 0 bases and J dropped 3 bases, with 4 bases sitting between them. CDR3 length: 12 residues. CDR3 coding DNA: TGTGCCAGCAGCGTAGACGGCTACGAGCAGTACTTC. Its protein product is CASSVDGYEQYF.

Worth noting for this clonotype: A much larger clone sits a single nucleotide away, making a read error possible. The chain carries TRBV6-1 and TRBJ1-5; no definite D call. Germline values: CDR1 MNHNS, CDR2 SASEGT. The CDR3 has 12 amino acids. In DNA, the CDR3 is TGTGCCAGCACCATAAGCAATCAGCCCCATCATTTT. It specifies CASTISNQPHHF.

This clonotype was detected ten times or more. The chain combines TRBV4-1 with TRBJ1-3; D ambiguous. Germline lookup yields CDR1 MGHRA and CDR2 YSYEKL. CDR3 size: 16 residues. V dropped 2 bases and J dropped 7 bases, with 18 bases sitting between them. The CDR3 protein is CASSQISNGLGNTIYF. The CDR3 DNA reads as TGCGCCAGCAGCCAAATATCCAACGGCCTCGGGAACACCATATATTTT.

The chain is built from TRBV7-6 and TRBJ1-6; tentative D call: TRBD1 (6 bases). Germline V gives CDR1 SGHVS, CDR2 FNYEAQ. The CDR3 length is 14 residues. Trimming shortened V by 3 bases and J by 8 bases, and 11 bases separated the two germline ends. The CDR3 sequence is CASSFGAGDSPLHF. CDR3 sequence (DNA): TGTGCCAGCAGCTTCGGCGCAGGGGATTCACCCCTCCACTTT.

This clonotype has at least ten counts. Written as DNA, the CDR3 is TGCAGTGCCAACTTCGGACGGAATGGGAAGGAGTACTTC. This translates into CSANFGRNGKEYF. This sequence joins TRBV20-1 and TRBJ2-7; D is ambiguous. The length of the CDR3 is 13 residues. CDR1 is DFQATT and CDR2 is SNEGSKA in the germline V gene (reference sequence). Deletions cut 6 bases from V and 11 bases from J, with 23 bases between.

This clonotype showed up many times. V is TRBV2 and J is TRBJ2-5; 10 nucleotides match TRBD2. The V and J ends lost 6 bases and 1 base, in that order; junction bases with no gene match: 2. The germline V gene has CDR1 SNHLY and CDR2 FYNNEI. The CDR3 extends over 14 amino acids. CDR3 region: CASRKRGGQETQYF. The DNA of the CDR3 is TGTGCCAGCAGGAAGCGGGGGGGCCAAGAGACCCAGTACTTC. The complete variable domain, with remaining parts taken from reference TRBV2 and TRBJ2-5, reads EPEVTQTPSHQVTQMGQEVILRCVPISNHLYFYWYRQILGQKVEFLVSFYNNEISEKSEIFDDQFSVERPDGSNFTLKIRSTKLEDSAMYFCASRKRGGQETQYFGPGTRLLVL.

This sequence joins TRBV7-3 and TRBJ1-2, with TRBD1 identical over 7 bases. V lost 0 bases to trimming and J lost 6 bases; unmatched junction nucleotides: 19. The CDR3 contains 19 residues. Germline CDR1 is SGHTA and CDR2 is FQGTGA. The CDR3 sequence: CASSLTGGGSTRPGNGYTF. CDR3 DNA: TGTGCCAGCAGCTTAACAGGGGGCGGTAGTACGAGGCCAGGAAATGGCTACACCTTC.

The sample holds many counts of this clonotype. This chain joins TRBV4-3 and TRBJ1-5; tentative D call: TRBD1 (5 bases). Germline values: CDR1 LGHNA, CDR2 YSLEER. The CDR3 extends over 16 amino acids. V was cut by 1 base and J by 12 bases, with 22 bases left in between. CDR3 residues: CASSQVQTGFPGRQHF. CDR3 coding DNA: TGCGCCAGCAGCCAAGTACAAACTGGCTTTCCGGGGCGCCAGCATTTT.

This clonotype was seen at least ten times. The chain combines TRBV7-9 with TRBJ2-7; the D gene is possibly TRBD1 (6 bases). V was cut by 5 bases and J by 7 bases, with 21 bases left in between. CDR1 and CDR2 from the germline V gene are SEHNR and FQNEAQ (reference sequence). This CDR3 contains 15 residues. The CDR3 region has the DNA TGTGCCAGCAGCCCGACCGGGACATCCTTCGGGGAGCAGTACTTC. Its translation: CASSPTGTSFGEQYF.

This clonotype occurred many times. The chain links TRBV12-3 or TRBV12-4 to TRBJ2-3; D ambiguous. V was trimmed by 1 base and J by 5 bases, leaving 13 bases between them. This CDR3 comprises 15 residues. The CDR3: CASSLVLGIVDTQYF. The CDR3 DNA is TGTGCCAGCAGTTTAGTTCTGGGGATCGTAGATACGCAGTATTTT.

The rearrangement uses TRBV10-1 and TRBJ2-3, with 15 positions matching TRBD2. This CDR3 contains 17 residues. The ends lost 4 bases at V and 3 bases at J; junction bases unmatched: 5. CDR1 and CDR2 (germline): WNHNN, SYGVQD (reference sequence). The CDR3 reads CASSGQGLAGGTDTQYF. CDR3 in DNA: TGCGCCAGCAGTGGACAAGGACTAGCGGGGGGGACAGATACGCAGTATTTT.

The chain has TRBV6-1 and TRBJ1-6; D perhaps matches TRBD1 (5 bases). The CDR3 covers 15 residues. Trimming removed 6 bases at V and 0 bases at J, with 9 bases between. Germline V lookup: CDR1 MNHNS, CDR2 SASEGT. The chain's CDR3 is CASSVDSSYNSPLHF. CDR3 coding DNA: TGTGCCAGCAGCGTAGACAGCTCCTATAATTCACCCCTCCACTTT.

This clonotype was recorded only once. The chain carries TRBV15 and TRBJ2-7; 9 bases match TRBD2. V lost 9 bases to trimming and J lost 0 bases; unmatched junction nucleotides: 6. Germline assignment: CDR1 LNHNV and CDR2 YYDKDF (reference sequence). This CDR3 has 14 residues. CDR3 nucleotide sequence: TGTGCCACGCGAGCGGGGGGCTCCTCCTACGAGCAGTACTTC. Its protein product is CATRAGGSSYEQYF.

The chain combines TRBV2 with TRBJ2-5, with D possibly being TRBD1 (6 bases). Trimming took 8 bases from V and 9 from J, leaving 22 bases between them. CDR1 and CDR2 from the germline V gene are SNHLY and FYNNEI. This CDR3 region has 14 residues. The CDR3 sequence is CASSPRDNDQPQYF. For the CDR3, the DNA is TGTGCCAGCTCCCCCCGGGACAACGATCAGCCCCAGTACTTC.

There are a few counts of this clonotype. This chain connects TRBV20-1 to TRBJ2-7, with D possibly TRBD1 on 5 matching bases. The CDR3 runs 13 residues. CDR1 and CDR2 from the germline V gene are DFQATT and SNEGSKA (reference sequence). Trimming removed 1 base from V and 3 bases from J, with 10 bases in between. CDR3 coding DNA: TGCAGTGCTAGAGTTGGTAGGGGCTACGAGCAGTACTTC. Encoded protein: CSARVGRGYEQYF.

This CDR3 reads CSVVSGNTIYF. CDR3 DNA sequence: TGCAGCGTTGTCTCTGGAAACACCATATATTTT. The rearrangement uses TRBV29-1 and TRBJ1-3; no reliable D call. V shed 4 bases and J shed 0 bases, with 1 base lying between them. The CDR3 loop spans 11 amino acids. Per germline, CDR1 SQVTM and CDR2 ANQGSEA.

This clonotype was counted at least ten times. The CDR3 here is CASSLISGGEGEQYF. DNA for the CDR3: TGTGCCAGCAGCCTGATTAGCGGGGGGGAAGGCGAGCAGTACTTC. The rearrangement joins TRBV7-6 to TRBJ2-7, with 11 bases matching TRBD2. V was clipped by 5 bases and J by 6 bases; unmatched bases: 9. Germline CDR1 is SGHVS and CDR2 is FNYEAQ. There are 15 residues in the CDR3.

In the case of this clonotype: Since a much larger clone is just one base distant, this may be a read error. CDR3 region: CSASRLSTDTQYF. CDR3 DNA sequence: TGCAGTGCTAGTCGCCTTTCCACAGATACGCAGTATTTT. This sequence joins TRBV20-1 and TRBJ2-3; no firm D call. Germline V gives CDR1 DFQATT, CDR2 SNEGSKA (reference sequence). The CDR3 is made up of 13 amino acids. With 3 bases removed from V and 2 bases from J, the gap between germline ends came to 9 bases.

The CDR3 region is CASSPELAGAYEQYF. The CDR3 DNA reads as TGTGCCAGTAGTCCCGAGCTAGCGGGAGCCTACGAGCAGTACTTC. The genes are TRBV19 and TRBJ2-7, with TRBD2 matching 10 bases. CDR3 size: 15 residues. V shed 5 bases, J shed 2 bases, and the junction held 6 bases outside the gene matches. Germline lookup yields CDR1 LNHDA and CDR2 SQIVND (reference sequence).

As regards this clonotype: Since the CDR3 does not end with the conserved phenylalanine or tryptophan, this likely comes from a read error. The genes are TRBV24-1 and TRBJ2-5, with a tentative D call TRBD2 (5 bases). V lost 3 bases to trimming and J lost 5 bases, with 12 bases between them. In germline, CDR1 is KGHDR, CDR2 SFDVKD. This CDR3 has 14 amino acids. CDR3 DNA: TGTGCCACCAGTGATGGGTTGAGGGCTGAGACCCAGTACCTT. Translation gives CATSDGLRAETQYL.

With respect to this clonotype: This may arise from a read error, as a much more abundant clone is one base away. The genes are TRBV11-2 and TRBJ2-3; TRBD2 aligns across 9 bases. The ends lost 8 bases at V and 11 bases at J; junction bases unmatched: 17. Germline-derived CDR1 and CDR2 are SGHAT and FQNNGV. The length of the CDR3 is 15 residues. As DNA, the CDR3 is TGTGCCAGCCCCCTCTATTCGCGGGGGGGCCGTGGGCAGTATTTT. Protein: CASPLYSRGGRGQYF.